Following are 27 T cell receptor beta chains from one sample sequenced in a study of monozygotic twins with inflammatory bowel disease. TCRdb reanalyzed the 5' RACE reads and collapses them to one entry per CDR3 protein, without DNA. This sample's table reports a few hundred thousand distinct CDR3 sequences. Source material: blood. These receptor sequences come from a human donor with ulcerative colitis or Crohn's disease, or a healthy co-twin of an affected twin (not recorded which).

V is TRBV7-2 and J is TRBJ2-7. The CDR3 consists of 15 residues. Germline CDR1 is SGHTA and CDR2 is FQGNSA. The CDR3 reads CASSLAYSYSYEQYF. Full variable domain (rest looked up from reference TRBV7-2 and TRBJ2-7): GAGVSQSPSNKVTEKGKDVELRCDPISGHTALYWYRQSLGQGLEFLIYFQGNSAPDKSGLPSDRFSAERTGGSVSTLTIQRTQQEDSAVYLCASSLAYSYSYEQYFGPGTRLTVT.

This chain links TRBV20-1 with TRBJ1-2. Germline V gene data show CDR1 as DFQATT and CDR2 as SNEGSKA (reference sequence). The CDR3 is 14 residues long. This CDR3 reads CSASRGRNPSGYTF.

The chain joins TRBV12-3 or TRBV12-4 to TRBJ2-2. This CDR3 contains 14 residues. CDR3 residues: CASSARMSIGELFF.

The chain has TRBV27 and TRBJ1-1; the TCRdb D gene call, TRBD1, has no DNA to confirm it. Germline V lookup: CDR1 MNHEY, CDR2 SMNVEV (reference sequence). This CDR3 has 20 residues. The CDR3 here is CASSLLPGQGASSRGTEAFF.

V usage is TRBV6-2 or TRBV6-3 and J usage is TRBJ2-5. This CDR3 has 14 residues. The germline V gene encodes CDR1 MNHEY and CDR2 SVGEGT. CDR3 in amino acids: CASSYSWHSGTQYF.

This chain links TRBV14 with TRBJ1-1; TCRdb's D call of TRBD1 is untestable without DNA. Germline V gives CDR1 SGHDN, CDR2 FVKESK. CDR3 length: 15 residues. CDR3: CASSQKYRANTEAFF.

The rearrangement uses TRBV20-1 and TRBJ2-5. CDR3 size: 14 residues. Germline assignment: CDR1 DFQATT and CDR2 SNEGSKA (reference sequence). The CDR3 is CSARTDLYQETQYF.

The chain is built from TRBV7-9 and TRBJ2-5. This CDR3 has 15 residues. Per germline, CDR1 SEHNR and CDR2 FQNEAQ (reference sequence). CDR3 sequence reads: CASSLGPRRLETQYF.

V is TRBV6-2 or TRBV6-3 and J is TRBJ2-5; the D call of TRBD2 rests on TCRdb alone, since no DNA is present to check it. CDR1 is MNHEY, CDR2 SVGEGT, per germline. This CDR3 has 16 amino acids. The CDR3 loop is CASSYLYPPWQETQYF.

The rearrangement links TRBV5-4 to TRBJ1-1. CDR1 is SGHNT and CDR2 is YYREEE in the germline V gene (reference sequence). This CDR3 spans 15 amino acids. CDR3 region: CASSLEGARSAEAFF.

The rearrangement joins TRBV15 to TRBJ2-2; the D call of TRBD1 rests on TCRdb alone, since no DNA is present to check it. The V gene's germline CDR1 is LNHNV and CDR2 YYDKDF (reference sequence). This CDR3 region has 15 residues. The CDR3: CATSRVGGRNGELFF.

V is TRBV7-2 and J is TRBJ2-1; TCRdb picks TRBD1, but there is no DNA to check that call. The CDR3 loop spans 14 amino acids. Per germline, CDR1 SGHTA and CDR2 FQGNSA. CDR3 sequence: CASSTRTGNNEQFF.

The chain is built from TRBV15 and TRBJ2-3. Germline V CDR1 and CDR2: LNHNV, YYDKDF (reference sequence). This CDR3 contains 15 residues. The CDR3 is CATSREWVSTDTQYF. Filled out from reference TRBV15 and TRBJ2-3, the complete variable domain reads DAMVIQNPRYQVTQFGKPVTLSCSQTLNHNVMYWYQQKSSQAPKLLFHYYDKDFNNEADTPDNFQSRRPNTSFCFLDIRSPGLGDTAMYLCATSREWVSTDTQYFGPGTRLTVL.

V is TRBV3-1 and J is TRBJ2-7; TCRdb calls TRBD2, which cannot be checked without DNA. Germline-derived CDR1 and CDR2 are LGHDT and YNNKEL (reference sequence). The CDR3 extends over 16 amino acids. CDR3 in amino acids: CASSDAGLADSYEQYF.

The CDR3 sequence is CSAPAGWYNSPLHF. The chain employs TRBV20-1 and TRBJ1-6. Germline CDR1 and CDR2: DFQATT and SNEGSKA (reference sequence). This CDR3 is built from 14 residues.

The V and J genes are TRBV6-2 or TRBV6-3 and TRBJ2-1; TCRdb gives TRBD2 as the D gene, but with no DNA this cannot be confirmed. The CDR3 consists of 18 residues. Germline assignment: CDR1 MNHEY and CDR2 SVGEGT. CDR3 in amino acids: CASSKHPSRRGGSNEQFF.

This chain links TRBV12-3 or TRBV12-4 with TRBJ2-7. The CDR3 has 14 amino acids. The CDR3 reads CASSFVAGTYEQYF.

The chain recombines TRBV2 with TRBJ1-5; TCRdb's assignment of TRBD1 cannot be checked, as there is no DNA. Looked up from germline, CDR1 is SNHLY and CDR2 is FYNNEI. The CDR3 consists of 13 residues. The CDR3 is CASNGQGEGPQHF.

The chain recombines TRBV3-1 with TRBJ1-1; TCRdb calls TRBD1, which cannot be checked without DNA. Germline loops: CDR1 LGHDT, CDR2 YNNKEL (reference sequence). This CDR3 has 14 amino acids. The CDR3 spells CASSQDGRGREAFF.

The chain has TRBV7-3 and TRBJ2-7; TCRdb calls TRBD1, which cannot be checked without DNA. Germline V lookup: CDR1 SGHTA, CDR2 FQGTGA. The CDR3 sequence is 15 residues long. Here the CDR3 reads CASSLNPGNQYEQYF.

The chain joins TRBV6-1 to TRBJ2-7. Germline CDR1 and CDR2: MNHNS and SASEGT. The CDR3 runs to 15 residues. CDR3 residues: CASRPDNGGSYEQYF.

The chain recombines TRBV20-1 with TRBJ1-1. The CDR3 length is 14 residues. Germline V gives CDR1 DFQATT, CDR2 SNEGSKA (reference sequence). The CDR3 here is CSARDLGSNTEAFF.

The V call is TRBV30, the J call TRBJ1-1; there is no DNA to check the TCRdb D call of TRBD1. In germline, CDR1 is GTSNPN, CDR2 SVGIG (reference sequence). The CDR3 is 13 residues long. CDR3 residues: CAWISDSGLEAFF.

The genes are TRBV21-1 and TRBJ2-4; the TRBD2 assignment by TCRdb is unverifiable without DNA. TRBV21-1 is a pseudogene. This CDR3 is built from 17 residues. The CDR3 loop is CASSPRLSDLAKNIQYF.

CDR3 region: CASSPTASADYEQYF. The J gene is TRBJ2-7, the V gene TRBV18; no DNA is available, so the TRBD2 call from TCRdb remains unchecked. The CDR3 extends over 15 amino acids. Germline CDR1 reads KGHSH; CDR2 reads LQKENI. Looking up the rest from reference TRBV18 and TRBJ2-7 gives the full variable domain: NAGVMQNPRHLVRRRGQEARLRCSPMKGHSHVYWYRQLPEEGLKFMVYLQKENIIDESGMPKERFSAEFPKEGPSILRIQQVVRGDSAAYFCASSPTASADYEQYFGPGTRLTVT.

The chain uses TRBV7-9 and TRBJ1-1; checking the TCRdb D call of TRBD1 is not possible without DNA. Germline values: CDR1 SEHNR, CDR2 FQNEAQ (reference sequence). This CDR3 region has 15 residues. CDR3 sequence reads: CASSWGGQRNTEAFF.

The rearrangement links TRBV6-1 to TRBJ1-5; TCRdb names TRBD1, which stays unverified in the absence of DNA. Germline V gene sequence: CDR1 MNHNS, CDR2 SASEGT. The CDR3 totals 14 residues. The CDR3 loop is CASKAGGGFQPQHF.